The 21 T cell receptor beta chains below were found in one sample sequenced in a study of CD8 T cells in ankylosing spondylitis. In TCRdb, the 5' RACE reads were re-called with MiXCR into one record per CDR3 protein. This table has some 200,000 distinct CDR3 sequences, 9.5% to 15% appearing once. Sequencing was carried out using blood, either unsorted or a sorted T cell fraction (not recorded which). All receptors come from a male donor with ankylosing spondylitis or in good health (not recorded which).

V and J are TRBV29-1 and TRBJ2-1, with TRBD2 matching over 8 bases. V dropped 8 bases and J dropped 1; count of bases not matched to a gene: 7. The CDR3 length is 14 residues. Germline assignment: CDR1 SQVTM and CDR2 ANQGSEA. The chain's CDR3 is CSSRLAGSYNEQFF. The CDR3 DNA is TGCAGCTCCCGGCTAGCGGGTTCCTACAATGAGCAGTTCTTC.

The rearrangement joins TRBV7-9 to TRBJ2-1, with no clear D. Germline CDR1 is SEHNR and CDR2 is FQNEAQ (reference sequence). The CDR3 has 12 amino acids. Between the trimmed V and J ends, which lost 6 bases and 2 bases, there was a span of 5 bases. The CDR3 DNA sequence: TGTGCCAGCAGTTCCACCTACAATGAGCAGTTCTTC. Translating it yields CASSSTYNEQFF.

Written as DNA, the CDR3 is TGCAGCGGCGGGGGGCCCATGGACCTGAGCTCCTACAATGAGCAGTTCTTC. Its protein is CSGGGPMDLSSYNEQFF. The chain employs TRBV29-1 and TRBJ2-1, with TRBD2 identical over 8 bases. CDR1 SQVTM and CDR2 ANQGSEA come from the germline V gene. The CDR3 runs to 17 residues. V dropped 7 bases and J dropped 0; count of bases not matched to a gene: 14.

V is TRBV29-1 and J is TRBJ2-7, with TRBD1 matching 7 bases. V dropped 2 bases and J dropped 4; count of bases not matched to a gene: 8. The CDR3 totals 14 residues. Germline V CDR1 and CDR2: SQVTM, ANQGSEA. CDR3 in DNA: TGCAGCGTTGAACTGACAGGGCCAGGGTACGAGCAGTACTTC. It codes for CSVELTGPGYEQYF.

This clonotype was detected only a few times. The chain links TRBV3-1 to TRBJ2-1; TRBD1 matches 10 bases. Germline CDR1 and CDR2: LGHDT and YNNKEL (reference sequence). Unmatched junction bases numbered 5, after V lost 5 bases and J lost 4 bases. The CDR3 consists of 15 residues. The CDR3: CASSFTGQGYNEQFF. CDR3 DNA: TGTGCCAGCAGCTTTACGGGACAGGGGTACAATGAGCAGTTCTTC.

The J gene is TRBJ1-2, the V gene TRBV27; D is possibly TRBD1 (5 bases). The V and J ends lost 5 bases and 4 bases respectively, with 17 bases between them. This CDR3 comprises 15 residues. Germline CDR1 and CDR2: MNHEY and SMNVEV (reference sequence). CDR3: CASSLTEAGAYGYTF. CDR3 in DNA: TGTGCCAGCAGTCTGACCGAAGCCGGGGCCTATGGCTACACCTTC.

This clonotype came up a few times. This chain links TRBV20-1 with TRBJ2-2; TRBD2 matches 8 bases. Germline V gives CDR1 DFQATT, CDR2 SNEGSKA (reference sequence). The CDR3 totals 15 residues. The trim removed 3 bases at V and 4 bases at J, leaving 7 bases unmatched. In DNA, the CDR3 is TGCAGTGCTAGCGGGAGGGCCCAGGGCACCGGGGAGCTGTTTTTT. Its protein is CSASGRAQGTGELFF.

The rearrangement joins TRBV11-2 to TRBJ2-1; D might be TRBD1 or TRBD2, each matching 5 bases. CDR3 length: 13 residues. Germline-derived CDR1 and CDR2 are SGHAT and FQNNGV. V lost 1 base to trimming and J lost 10 bases, with 11 bases between them. The CDR3 is CASSLGGTYEQFF. CDR3 DNA: TGTGCCAGCAGCTTAGGGGGGACGTACGAGCAGTTCTTC.

The rearrangement uses TRBV5-5 and TRBJ2-1, with D tentatively TRBD1 or TRBD2 (5 bases each). V was shortened by 4 bases and J by 5 bases, with 13 bases between the two germline ends. In germline, CDR1 is SGHKS, CDR2 YYEKEE (reference sequence). The CDR3 has 14 residues. The CDR3, as DNA: TGTGCCAGCAGCCCTTCGGGGCAGAACAATGAGCAGTTCTTC. Translating it yields CASSPSGQNNEQFF. Combining the CDR3 with reference TRBV5-5 and TRBJ2-1 gives the whole variable domain DAGVTQSPTHLIKTRGQQVTLRCSPISGHKSVSWYQQVLGQGPQFIFQYYEKEERGRGNFPDRFSARQFPNYSSELNVNALLLGDSALYLCASSPSGQNNEQFFGPGTRLTVL.

This sequence joins TRBV7-9 and TRBJ2-3, with TRBD2 identical over 7 bases. The V gene end was trimmed by 7 bases and the J gene end by 3 bases; junction bases not matched to a gene: 1. Germline-derived CDR1 and CDR2 are SEHNR and FQNEAQ (reference sequence). The CDR3 sequence is 12 residues long. The CDR3 region has the DNA TGTGCCAGCAAAGCGGGGACAGATACGCAGTATTTT. Its translation: CASKAGTDTQYF.

V is TRBV6-1 and J is TRBJ2-7, with 7 nucleotides matching TRBD2. Germline CDR1 and CDR2: MNHNS and SASEGT. This CDR3 is built from 14 residues. V lost 6 bases, J lost 4 bases, and 9 bases stayed unmatched. The CDR3 DNA reads as TGTGCCAGCAGCCCCCGCGGGAGAGGTTACGAGCAGTACTTC. Its protein is CASSPRGRGYEQYF.

This clonotype was detected only a few times. The V call is TRBV29-1, the J call TRBJ1-2; TRBD1 is a possible D gene (5 bases). V lost 6 bases, J lost 1 base, and 9 bases lay in between. This CDR3 is built from 12 residues. Germline CDR1 and CDR2: SQVTM and ANQGSEA. The CDR3 is CSVVRVNYGYTF. CDR3 DNA sequence: TGCAGCGTGGTCAGGGTTAACTATGGCTACACCTTC. Looking up the rest from reference TRBV29-1 and TRBJ1-2 gives the full variable domain: SAVISQKPSRDICQRGTSLTIQCQVDSQVTMMFWYRQQPGQSLTLIATANQGSEATYESGFVIDKFPISRPNLTFSTLTVSNMSPEDSSIYLCSVVRVNYGYTFGSGTRLTVV.

CDR3 bases: TGTGCCAGCATAGGGCAGAATAACTACGAGCAGTACTTC. Encoded protein: CASIGQNNYEQYF. The chain carries TRBV7-9 and TRBJ2-7; D not certain. Trimming took 7 bases from V and 3 from J, leaving 13 bases between them. Germline assignment: CDR1 SEHNR and CDR2 FQNEAQ (reference sequence). The CDR3 is made up of 13 amino acids.

Ten or more counts support this clonotype. The gene calls are TRBV4-2 and TRBJ2-3, with D perhaps TRBD2 (6 bases). Germline V gene data show CDR1 as LGHNA and CDR2 as YNFKEQ. V shed 3 bases and J shed 6 bases, with 13 bases lying between them. The CDR3 is made up of 14 amino acids. CDR3 coding DNA: TGTGCCAGCAGCCAGGGGCGGGGAGCGGATACGCAGTATTTT. It translates to CASSQGRGADTQYF.

The chain uses TRBV12-3 or TRBV12-4 and TRBJ1-2; no clear D gene. The CDR3 length is 14 residues. Trimming left V 3 bases short and J 6 bases short, with 14 bases between. For the CDR3, the DNA is TGTGCCAGCAGTTTCCTATGGCCCGGGGATGGCTACACCTTC. Its translation: CASSFLWPGDGYTF.

This clonotype has a handful of counts. The rearrangement joins TRBV7-9 to TRBJ2-3; D gene uncertain. Trimming stripped 2 bases from V and 3 bases from J, with 9 bases between. Per the germline V gene, CDR1 is SEHNR and CDR2 is FQNEAQ (reference sequence). The CDR3 covers 14 residues. CDR3 nucleotide sequence: TGTGCCAGCAGCTTACCAGGAAGAACAGATACGCAGTATTTT. Encoded protein: CASSLPGRTDTQYF.

This clonotype was counted only a few times. This chain uses TRBV27 with TRBJ1-1; a possible D gene is TRBD1 (6 bases). The CDR3 contains 14 residues. Per the germline V gene, CDR1 is MNHEY and CDR2 is SMNVEV (reference sequence). V dropped 4 bases and J dropped 4 bases, with 13 bases sitting between them. CDR3 coding DNA: TGTGCCAGCAGTTCACCCGGGGGGGCCACTGAAGCTTTCTTT. It is translated as CASSSPGGATEAFF.

The chain employs TRBV7-9 and TRBJ1-1, with D perhaps matching TRBD1 (5 bases). V gave up 3 bases and J gave up 5 bases, with 13 bases separating them. This CDR3 spans 14 amino acids. Germline V gives CDR1 SEHNR, CDR2 FQNEAQ (reference sequence). The CDR3 DNA reads TGTGCCAGCAGCTTTACTCAGGGTGGAACTGAAGCTTTCTTT. Protein product: CASSFTQGGTEAFF.

The V gene is TRBV7-9, the J gene TRBJ2-1, with D tentatively TRBD1 (5 bases). The germline V gene has CDR1 SEHNR and CDR2 FQNEAQ (reference sequence). This CDR3 contains 13 residues. The germline V and J ends were trimmed by 5 bases and 4 bases, with 9 bases remaining between them. The CDR3 sequence is CASSPQGYNEQFF. CDR3 nucleotides: TGTGCCAGCAGCCCTCAGGGATACAATGAGCAGTTCTTC.

This chain connects TRBV12-3 or TRBV12-4 to TRBJ2-1; TRBD2 is a possible D gene (6 bases). Trimming stripped 4 bases from V and 3 bases from J, with 13 bases between. There are 15 residues in the CDR3. Here the CDR3 reads CASSSPGGGYNEQFF. The CDR3 DNA sequence: TGTGCCAGCAGTTCTCCTGGGGGAGGCTACAATGAGCAGTTCTTC.

V is TRBV20-1 and J is TRBJ2-5, with 13 bases that match TRBD2. The CDR3 runs 14 residues. From germline, CDR1 is DFQATT and CDR2 SNEGSKA (reference sequence). With V trimmed by 5 bases and J by 5 bases, 5 bases remained unmatched. CDR3 coding DNA: TGCAGTGCTCCAACTAGCGGGGGGGCCGAGACCCAGTACTTC. Its protein is CSAPTSGGAETQYF.